This T cell receptor beta chain is drawn from a study of response to subunit inactivated influenza vaccine. General study findings and limits: A suggestion made by the authors is that each seasonal influenza vaccination recruits few new T cells.

As concerns this clonotype: What it recognizes is unknown.

TCRdb processed the RT-PCR reads anew with MiXCR; each CDR3 protein has one entry. The data show hundreds of thousands of distinct CDR3 sequences, 12% to 15% seen once. Looked up from germline, CDR1 is MDHEN and CDR2 is SYDVKM. The ends were cut back, 1 base at V and 12 bases at J, with 17 bases in the middle. The CDR3 totals 14 residues. The rearrangement links TRBV28 to TRBJ2-3; D call uncertain. This TCR was sampled from a man aged 45-60 years who received an inactivated influenza vaccine. The input for sequencing was PBMCs from blood, taken around 14 days before vaccination. This CDR3 is CASSLSGAPDRQYF. Written as DNA, the CDR3 is TGTGCCAGCAGTTTATCCGGTGCCCCTGACCGCCAGTATTTT. The complete variable domain, with remaining parts taken from reference TRBV28 and TRBJ2-3, reads DVKVTQSSRYLVKRTGEKVFLECVQDMDHENMFWYRQDPGLGLRLIYFSYDVKMKEKGDIPEGYSVSREKKERFSLILESASTNQTSMYLCASSLSGAPDRQYFGPGTRLTVL.